The clone carrying this T cell receptor (beta chain) came up once. The antigen remains unidentified. This sample was included in a study of T cell responses to AZD1222 COVID-19 vaccine. Study-level results: Nearly half of unique spike-specific TCRs reportedly avoided B.1.351 and B.1.1.7 mutated regions.

Sequenced by immunoSEQ multiplex PCR; TCRdb stores in-frame clones only, minus some. The data hold some 150,000 clones, with under 95% observed a single time. The sequence was collected from an adult in good health. Sequencing was performed on peripheral blood, taken on day 0 of AZD1222 vaccination.

This CDR3 reads CASSFVEGTYEQYF. The CDR3 DNA reads TGTGCCAGCAGCTTTGTAGAGGGGACCTACGAGCAGTACTTC. The chain has TRBV14 and TRBJ2-7, with D tentatively TRBD1 or TRBD2 (5 bases each). This CDR3 spans 14 amino acids. Germline V gene lookup returns CDR1 SGHDN and CDR2 FVKESK. Deletions cut 5 bases from V and 2 bases from J, with 13 bases between.